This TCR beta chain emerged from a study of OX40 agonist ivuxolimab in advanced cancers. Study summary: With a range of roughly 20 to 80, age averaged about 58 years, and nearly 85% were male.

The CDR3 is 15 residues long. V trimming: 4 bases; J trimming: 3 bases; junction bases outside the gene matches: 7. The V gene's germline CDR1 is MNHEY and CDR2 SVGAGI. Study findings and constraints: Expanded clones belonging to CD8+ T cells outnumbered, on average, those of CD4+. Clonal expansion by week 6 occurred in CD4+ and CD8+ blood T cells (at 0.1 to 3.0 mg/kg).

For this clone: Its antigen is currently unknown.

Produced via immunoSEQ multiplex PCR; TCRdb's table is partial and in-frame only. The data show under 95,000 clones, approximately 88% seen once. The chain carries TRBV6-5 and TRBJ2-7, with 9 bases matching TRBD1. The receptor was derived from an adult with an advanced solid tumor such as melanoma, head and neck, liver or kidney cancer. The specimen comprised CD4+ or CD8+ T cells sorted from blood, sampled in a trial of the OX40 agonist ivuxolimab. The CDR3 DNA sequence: TGTGCCAGCAGTTTAACCGGGACAGGGCTCTACGAGCAGTACTTC. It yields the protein CASSLTGTGLYEQYF.